The 21 T cell receptor beta chains listed next were all sequenced from one sample in a study of shared clonotypes between healthy human individuals. Sequenced by immunoSEQ multiplex PCR; TCRdb stores in-frame clones only, minus some. Seen here are a few million clones, about 94% observed once, and the top ten hold roughly 0.13%. The specimen was naive CD4+ T cells sorted from blood. The subset was: CD45RA+ positively selected. The origin of the receptors is a man aged 18 to 30 in good health.

In its sample, this clone was seen once. The chain recombines TRBV9 with TRBJ2-3, with TRBD1 matching over 11 bases. V lost 0 bases, J lost 2 bases, and 11 bases stayed unmatched. Looked up from germline, CDR1 is SGDLS and CDR2 is YYNGEE. This CDR3 spans 19 amino acids. The CDR3 DNA reads as TGTGCCAGCAGCGTAGATTCCGGGACAGGGGGGAAGTACACAGATACGCAGTATTTT. Translated, it gives CASSVDSGTGGKYTDTQYF.

The J gene is TRBJ2-5, the V gene TRBV10-3, with D possibly TRBD1 on 5 matching bases. This CDR3 is built from 14 residues. Germline values: CDR1 ENHRY, CDR2 SYGVKD. V lost 0 bases and J 3 bases, leaving 8 bases between the germline ends. CDR3 protein: CAISESVREETQYF. The CDR3, as DNA: TGTGCCATCAGTGAGTCGGTCAGGGAAGAGACCCAGTACTTC.

The rearrangement uses TRBV9 and TRBJ2-3; TRBD1 matches 9 bases. With 2 bases clipped from V and 4 bases from J, the junction kept 8 bases outside the gene matches. From germline, CDR1 is SGDLS and CDR2 YYNGEE. The CDR3 loop spans 16 amino acids. The CDR3 loop reads CASSVTGQGLPDTQYF. CDR3 nucleotide sequence: TGTGCCAGCAGCGTTACGGGACAGGGCCTCCCAGATACGCAGTATTTT.

J is TRBJ2-3 and V is TRBV7-6; perhaps TRBD1 as D (6 bases). Germline CDR1 is SGHVS and CDR2 is FNYEAQ. Trimming left V 4 bases short and J 3 bases short, with 8 bases between. CDR3 length equals 13 residues. The CDR3 reads CASSSGVTDTQYF. The CDR3 region has the DNA TGTGCCAGCAGCTCAGGGGTTACAGATACGCAGTATTTT.

This clone has a single count. The gene calls are TRBV6-1 and TRBJ2-4; D possibly corresponds to TRBD2 (6 bases). The CDR3 is made up of 12 amino acids. Germline CDR1 reads MNHNS; CDR2 reads SASEGT. Trimming left V 6 bases short and J 5 bases short, with 8 bases between. Here the CDR3 DNA reads TGTGCCAGCAGGGGGGGTCAAAACATTCAGTACTTC. Translated, it gives CASRGGQNIQYF.

This clone was seen once. The same CDR3 also results from other DNA sequences found in this sample. The chain's CDR3 is CASKAANTGELFF. CDR3 sequence (DNA): TGCGCCAGCAAGGCCGCGAACACCGGGGAGCTGTTTTTT. This rearrangement joins TRBV5-1 to TRBJ2-2; D is unclear. CDR1 SGHRS and CDR2 YFSETQ come from the germline V gene. CDR3 length equals 13 residues. Trimming left V 6 bases short and J 0 bases short, with 6 bases between. Based on the CDR3 plus reference TRBV5-1 and TRBJ2-2, the full variable domain is KAGVTQTPRYLIKTRGQQVTLSCSPISGHRSVSWYQQTPGQGLQFLFEYFSETQRNKGNFPGRFSGRQFSNSRSEMNVSTLELGDSALYLCASKAANTGELFFGEGSRLTVL.

Only one count was recorded for this clone. The chain links TRBV7-2 to TRBJ2-1; 10 nucleotides line up with TRBD2. This CDR3 comprises 16 residues. V was pared by 1 base and J by 5 bases, with 5 bases of the junction left unmatched. The V gene's germline CDR1 is SGHTA and CDR2 FQGNSA. The CDR3 coding sequence is TGTGCCAGCAGCTTAGTTGGGACTAGCGCAAACAATGAGCAGTTCTTC. Encoded protein: CASSLVGTSANNEQFF.

The chain recombines TRBV7-9 with TRBJ1-6, with TRBD1 matching 10 bases. The length of the CDR3 is 16 residues. CDR1 is SEHNR and CDR2 is FQNEAQ in the germline V gene (reference sequence). Trimming removed 1 base from V and 7 bases from J; junction bases left unmatched: 4. The DNA of the CDR3 is TGTGCCAGCAGCTTAGATGGGACAGGGGCAAATTCACCCCTCCACTTT. This translates into CASSLDGTGANSPLHF. The whole variable domain, filled in from reference TRBV7-9 and TRBJ1-6, reads DTGVSQNPRHKITKRGQNVTFRCDPISEHNRLYWYRQTLGQGPEFLTYFQNEAQLEKSRLLSDRFSAERPKGSFSTLEIQRTEQGDSAMYLCASSLDGTGANSPLHFGNGTRLTVT.

This clone was counted a single time. This chain links TRBV9 with TRBJ1-4; 10 bases align to TRBD1. Germline V gives CDR1 SGDLS, CDR2 YYNGEE. This CDR3 contains 15 residues. With 3 bases clipped from V and 8 bases from J, the junction kept 7 bases outside the gene matches. The CDR3: CASSARTGGPEKLFF. CDR3 nucleotides: TGTGCCAGCAGCGCCAGGACAGGGGGGCCGGAAAAACTGTTTTTT.

This sequence joins TRBV6-5 and TRBJ1-6; D is perhaps TRBD1 (5 bases). V was trimmed by 8 bases and J by 7 bases, leaving 6 bases between them. Germline V gives CDR1 MNHEY, CDR2 SVGAGI. The CDR3 is 11 amino acids. CDR3 in amino acids: CASGGNSPLHF. The CDR3 DNA reads TGTGCCAGCGGGGGGAATTCACCCCTCCACTTT.

The rearrangement links TRBV4-1 to TRBJ1-6; TRBD1 is a possible D gene (6 bases). Germline V gene lookup returns CDR1 MGHRA and CDR2 YSYEKL. CDR3 length: 19 residues. V was cut by 2 bases and J by 0 bases, with 17 bases left in between. As DNA, the CDR3 is TGCGCCAGCAGCCAACTACCGACAGGACGGTTCTCCTATAATTCACCCCTCCACTTT. It is translated as CASSQLPTGRFSYNSPLHF.

This clone has only one observation. Other DNA sequences of this sample code for an identical CDR3. The rearrangement links TRBV5-1 to TRBJ2-3; 7 bases are a match to TRBD2. Per germline, CDR1 SGHRS and CDR2 YFSETQ. V shed 4 bases, J shed 1 base, and the junction held 3 bases outside the gene matches. The CDR3 totals 14 residues. The CDR3: CASSRSGGTDTQYF. DNA of the CDR3: TGCGCCAGCAGCCGCAGCGGGGGCACAGATACGCAGTATTTT.

The J gene is TRBJ2-5, the V gene TRBV5-1; 13 positions agree with TRBD2. The CDR3 extends over 15 amino acids. J lost 3 bases, V lost 3 bases, and 2 bases had no gene match. Germline V CDR1 and CDR2: SGHRS, YFSETQ. Written as DNA, the CDR3 is TGCGCCAGCAGCTCGGGACTAGCGGGGAAAGAGACCCAGTACTTC. It codes for CASSSGLAGKETQYF.

This rearrangement joins TRBV5-1 to TRBJ2-1; D remains unclear. With 1 base removed from V and 0 bases from J, the gap between germline ends came to 11 bases. Germline-derived CDR1 and CDR2 are SGHRS and YFSETQ. The CDR3 extends over 16 amino acids. CDR3: CASSLSRTLSYNEQFF. CDR3 DNA: TGCGCCAGCAGCTTGTCGAGGACCCTCTCCTACAATGAGCAGTTCTTC.

The V and J genes are TRBV28 and TRBJ1-5; no firm D call. Germline V gives CDR1 MDHEN, CDR2 SYDVKM. Trimming left V 2 bases short and J 4 bases short, with 12 bases between. The CDR3 totals 15 residues. CDR3 sequence: CASSLPDRRNQPQHF. Written as DNA, the CDR3 is TGTGCCAGCAGTTTACCTGACCGTCGGAATCAGCCCCAGCATTTT.

The rearrangement uses TRBV30 and TRBJ1-3, with TRBD1 as a possible D gene (5 bases). CDR3 length: 18 amino acids. Trimming left V 1 base short and J 4 bases short, with 23 bases between. Germline values: CDR1 GTSNPN, CDR2 SVGIG (reference sequence). DNA for the CDR3: TGTGCCTGGAGTGCCCACCTCCGGGGCAGGGAGGCCGGAAACACCATATATTTT. Its translation: CAWSAHLRGREAGNTIYF.

The rearrangement links TRBV30 to TRBJ2-7; D uncertain. Germline V CDR1 and CDR2: GTSNPN, SVGIG (reference sequence). The V end lost 3 bases, the J end lost 2 bases, and 14 bases lay between the germline ends. The CDR3 totals 14 residues. CDR3 region: CAWRMTPVAYEQYF. The CDR3 coding sequence is TGTGCCTGGAGAATGACTCCAGTAGCCTACGAGCAGTACTTC.

This rearrangement joins TRBV5-4 to TRBJ2-5; D unresolved. The germline V gene encodes CDR1 SGHNT and CDR2 YYREEE (reference sequence). Between the trimmed V and J ends, which lost 0 bases and 1 base, there was a span of 7 bases. CDR3 length: 14 amino acids. CDR3 region: CASSLGLSQETQYF. In nucleotides, the CDR3 is TGTGCCAGCAGCTTGGGGTTGTCCCAAGAGACCCAGTACTTC.

The count of this clone is one. The V call is TRBV19, the J call TRBJ2-3; a possible D gene is TRBD2 (5 bases). The CDR3 runs 15 residues. V was pared by 5 bases and J by 0 bases, with 12 bases between. Germline values: CDR1 LNHDA, CDR2 SQIVND (reference sequence). CDR3 in amino acids: CASSPLLESTDTQYF. As DNA, the CDR3 is TGTGCCAGTAGTCCCCTACTAGAAAGCACAGATACGCAGTATTTT.

With respect to this clone: This same CDR3 is encoded by further DNA sequences in the sample. The chain employs TRBV5-1 and TRBJ2-7, with TRBD1 matching over 11 bases. The CDR3 is 13 residues long. Germline V lookup: CDR1 SGHRS, CDR2 YFSETQ. V lost 4 bases to trimming and J lost 5 bases; unmatched junction nucleotides: 2. CDR3 in DNA: TGCGCCAGCAGCCGGGGACAGGGGGACGAGCAGTACTTC. Amino acid sequence: CASSRGQGDEQYF.

This chain connects TRBV5-1 to TRBJ2-3; 7 nucleotides align to TRBD2. This CDR3 is 14 amino acids long. Per germline, CDR1 SGHRS and CDR2 YFSETQ. V shed 9 bases, J shed 5 bases, and the junction held 12 bases outside the gene matches. The CDR3 DNA follows: TGCGCCACCGGAAGCGGGACCCCAGGAGATACGCAGTATTTT. It codes for CATGSGTPGDTQYF.